Reported below is one T cell receptor beta chain. This CDR3 spans 17 amino acids. Germline CDR1 and CDR2: MNHNS and SASEGT. With 4 bases clipped from V and 4 bases from J, the junction kept 12 bases outside the gene matches. The protocol was immunoSEQ multiplex PCR, while the TCRdb copy is restricted to in-frame clones and leaves out a portion. The sample holds some 250,000 clones, almost 90% seen once. The data stem from a study of cytomegalovirus exposure and HLA in healthy donors. The chain links TRBV6-1 to TRBJ1-2; 10 nucleotides line up with TRBD1. Sequencing used PBMCs. The TCR originated in a woman aged 18-35 years in good health and CMV-seronegative. CDR3 amino acids: CASSGPSRDRGLYGYTF. CDR3 sequence (DNA): TGTGCCAGCAGTGGACCGTCCCGGGACAGGGGTCTCTATGGCTACACCTTC.